The 6 T cell receptor beta chains in this list originate from one sample, sequenced in a study of blood T cell repertoires in COVID-19. Sequencing used immunoSEQ multiplex PCR; TCRdb keeps in-frame clones, though not all of them. This sample has about 24,000 clones, with 70% to 90% found just once. Sequenced sample: peripheral blood. The origin of the receptors is a man between 70 and 80 years old with acute or convalescent COVID-19.

This clone was seen a single time. The rearrangement joins TRBV29-1 to TRBJ2-1, with unresolved D. From germline, CDR1 is SQVTM and CDR2 ANQGSEA. CDR3 length: 15 amino acids. With 1 base removed from V and 3 bases from J, the gap between germline ends came to 13 bases. CDR3 in amino acids: CSVEGPRSSYNEQFF. The DNA for the CDR3 is TGCAGCGTTGAAGGCCCCAGGTCAAGCTACAATGAGCAGTTCTTC.

The chain combines TRBV19 with TRBJ1-1; 8 nucleotides match TRBD1. The V gene's germline CDR1 is LNHDA and CDR2 SQIVND (reference sequence). Trimming cost V 5 bases and J 2 bases; bases outside gene matches: 10. CDR3 size: 16 residues. The CDR3: CASSLSPGQVNTEAFF. Here the CDR3 DNA reads TGTGCCAGTAGTCTCTCGCCGGGACAGGTAAACACTGAAGCTTTCTTT.

The rearrangement joins TRBV3-1 (or the pseudogene TRBV3-2) to TRBJ1-2, with D possibly being TRBD1 (5 bases). CDR1 and CDR2 from the germline V gene are LGHDT and YNNKEL (reference sequence). V dropped 1 base and J dropped 11 bases, with 11 bases sitting between them. The CDR3 covers 12 residues. The CDR3 coding sequence is TGTGCCAGCAGCCAAGGTGGGGGGAGTTACACCTTC. Its translation is CASSQGGGSYTF.

The chain employs TRBV18 and TRBJ2-3, with 8 nucleotides matching TRBD2. The junction had 7 bases not matched to a gene; V was cut back by 2 bases and J by 3 bases. From germline, CDR1 is KGHSH and CDR2 LQKENI. The CDR3 runs 16 residues. CDR3 DNA: TGTGCCAGCTCACCAGGAACTAGCGGACAAACAGATACGCAGTATTTT. This gives the protein CASSPGTSGQTDTQYF.

The chain carries TRBV28 and TRBJ2-7, with D perhaps TRBD2 (5 bases). The ends were cut back, 3 bases at V and 2 bases at J, with 11 bases in the middle. Germline values: CDR1 MDHEN, CDR2 SYDVKM. The CDR3 runs to 14 residues. The CDR3 sequence is CASSLYRAAYEQYF. CDR3 nucleotide sequence: TGTGCCAGCAGTTTGTATAGAGCGGCCTACGAGCAGTACTTC.

The chain employs TRBV7-2 and TRBJ2-1; 9 bases match TRBD2. Germline lookup yields CDR1 SGHTA and CDR2 FQGNSA. J gave up 4 bases and V 1 base, and 5 bases lay outside the gene matches. This CDR3 region has 16 residues. The CDR3 here is CASSLVSLAGYNEQFF. CDR3 nucleotide sequence: TGTGCCAGCAGCTTAGTCTCCCTAGCGGGATACAATGAGCAGTTCTTC.